This TCR beta chain was documented in a study of cytomegalovirus exposure and HLA in healthy donors. General observations from the study: Earlier analysis yielded a pattern in which most TCR beta V segments were productive about 87% or about 30% of the time.

This clone has just a few counts. The target antigen is unknown. The study ran its PCR with 60 Vbeta and 13 Jbeta primers. Assay: immunoSEQ multiplex PCR; the TCRdb copy retains only in-frame clones and omits some. This table holds about 100,000 clones, roughly 85% found once. The CDR3 has 18 amino acids. CDR1 is MNHEY, CDR2 SMNVEV, per germline (reference sequence). V was cut by 7 bases and J by 4 bases, with 23 bases left in between. Sequencing was carried out using PBMCs. The rearrangement joins TRBV27 to TRBJ1-6; a possible D gene is TRBD1 (5 bases). The sequence came from a man in his fifties or sixties in good health and CMV-seropositive. CDR3 protein: CASKLKAGFGGYNSPLHF. CDR3 nucleotides: TGTGCCAGCAAGTTGAAGGCAGGGTTTGGCGGATATAATTCACCCCTCCACTTT.